The 20 T cell receptor beta chains below all came from one sample that was sequenced in a study of cytomegalovirus exposure and HLA in healthy donors. PCR employed 60 Vbeta and 13 Jbeta primers. The assay was immunoSEQ multiplex PCR, and TCRdb's table has in-frame clones only and misses some. The data show approximately 120,000 clones, roughly four fifths seen once. The sample was PBMCs. The receptor set was obtained from a woman between 50 and 59 years old in good health and CMV-seropositive.

This clone appeared a single time. The genes are TRBV6-5 and TRBJ2-5; perhaps TRBD1 as D (5 bases). The germline V gene encodes CDR1 MNHEY and CDR2 SVGAGI. V shed 2 bases and J shed 1 base, with 8 bases lying between them. The CDR3 extends over 14 amino acids. In DNA, the CDR3 is TGTGCCAGCAGTTACCAGACAGCCCAAGAGACCCAGTACTTC. Translation: CASSYQTAQETQYF.

The genes are TRBV25-1 and TRBJ2-2; maybe TRBD2 (6 bases). CDR1 and CDR2 (germline): MGHDK, SYGVNS. Trimming stripped 8 bases from V and 3 bases from J, with 10 bases between. The CDR3 sequence is 13 residues long. This CDR3 is CASSTRDTGELFF. The CDR3 DNA sequence: TGTGCCAGCTCGACTAGAGACACCGGGGAGCTGTTTTTT.

The chain has TRBV20-1 and TRBJ2-4; D remains unclear. Germline CDR1 reads DFQATT; CDR2 reads SNEGSKA (reference sequence). V lost 0 bases and J 7 bases, leaving 4 bases between the germline ends. This CDR3 is 11 amino acids long. CDR3 loop: CSARDRNIQYF. Written as DNA, the CDR3 is TGCAGTGCTAGAGACAGGAACATTCAGTACTTC.

The rearrangement links TRBV7-9 to TRBJ2-5, with a weak D call TRBD1 (6 bases). CDR3 length: 14 amino acids. Looked up from germline, CDR1 is SEHNR and CDR2 is FQNEAQ (reference sequence). V gave up 3 bases and J gave up 1 base, with 9 bases separating them. CDR3 protein: CASSFGQTQETQYF. The DNA of the CDR3 is TGTGCCAGCAGCTTCGGACAGACCCAAGAGACCCAGTACTTC.

The rearrangement links TRBV5-6 to TRBJ2-3; D perhaps matches TRBD1 (5 bases). There are 14 residues in the CDR3. V dropped 2 bases and J dropped 4 bases, with 11 bases sitting between them. Per the germline V gene, CDR1 is SGHDT and CDR2 is YYEEEE. CDR3 sequence: CASSFVLGADTQYF. For the CDR3, the DNA is TGTGCCAGCAGCTTTGTGTTAGGGGCAGATACGCAGTATTTT.

Notes on this clone: This CDR3 is also generated by other DNA sequences in the sample. This chain joins TRBV6-1 and TRBJ2-7; 8 bases are shared with TRBD1. J gave up 3 bases and V 4 bases, and 2 bases lay outside the gene matches. The CDR3 loop spans 13 amino acids. Germline CDR1 reads MNHNS; CDR2 reads SASEGT. The CDR3 is CASSGTGGYEQYF. CDR3 DNA sequence: TGTGCCAGCAGTGGAACAGGGGGCTACGAGCAGTACTTC.

The chain links TRBV4-3 to TRBJ2-5, with D tentatively TRBD2 (6 bases). TRBJ2-7 explains the end of the DNA better; the J call may be wrong. From germline, CDR1 is LGHNA and CDR2 YSLEER. This CDR3 is 17 amino acids long. CDR3 sequence (DNA): TGCGCCAGCAGCCCCGCGCATACGGGGGTGGTGTCCTACGAGCAGTACTTC. This encodes CASSPAHTGVVSYEQYF.

The table lists this clone with many counts. V gene TRBV4-1 combines with J gene TRBJ2-2, with 10 bases that match TRBD2. CDR1 and CDR2 (germline): MGHRA, YSYEKL. Trimming removed 6 bases from V and 6 bases from J; junction bases left unmatched: 13. The CDR3 runs 17 residues. CDR3 sequence reads: CASSHWVAGGAAGELFF. The CDR3 coding sequence is TGCGCCAGCAGTCATTGGGTAGCGGGGGGCGCAGCCGGGGAGCTGTTTTTT.

This clone was seen only once. The chain links TRBV18 to TRBJ2-1; 9 bases align to TRBD1. The CDR3 spans 16 residues. Trimming cost V 5 bases and J 1 base; bases outside gene matches: 6. Germline CDR1 KGHSH, CDR2 LQKENI. The CDR3 protein is CASSRPGQGSYNEQFF. In nucleotides, the CDR3 is TGTGCCAGCTCAAGGCCGGGACAGGGATCCTACAATGAGCAGTTCTTC. Based on the CDR3 plus reference TRBV18 and TRBJ2-1, the full variable domain is NAGVMQNPRHLVRRRGQEARLRCSPMKGHSHVYWYRQLPEEGLKFMVYLQKENIIDESGMPKERFSAEFPKEGPSILRIQQVVRGDSAAYFCASSRPGQGSYNEQFFGPGTRLTVL.

V gene TRBV5-6 combines with J gene TRBJ1-3; D remains unclear. Trimming shortened V by 0 bases and J by 3 bases, and 10 bases separated the two germline ends. The CDR3 is made up of 15 amino acids. Germline CDR1 SGHDT, CDR2 YYEEEE. CDR3 sequence (DNA): TGTGCCAGCAGCTTGGGGGGAGCCTATGGAAACACCATATATTTT. It specifies CASSLGGAYGNTIYF.

V and J are TRBV7-3 and TRBJ2-1; TRBD1 aligns across 10 bases. The germline CDR1 and CDR2 sequences are SGHTA and FQGTGA. The trim removed 5 bases at V and 6 bases at J, leaving 10 bases unmatched. CDR3 size: 16 residues. The CDR3 loop is CASSPTPGQGINEQFF. The CDR3 nucleotides read TGTGCCAGCAGCCCGACCCCGGGACAGGGGATCAATGAGCAGTTCTTC.

The V call is TRBV9, the J call TRBJ2-4; weak D call: TRBD2 (7 bases). The ends were cut back, 3 bases at V and 8 bases at J, with 15 bases in the middle. CDR3 length equals 14 residues. The V gene's germline CDR1 is SGDLS and CDR2 YYNGEE. CDR3 bases: TGTGCCAGCAGCGCAGGCGGGGGCCCAGACATTCAGTACTTC. Translation: CASSAGGGPDIQYF.

The gene calls are TRBV5-1 and TRBJ2-6; D is possibly TRBD2 (6 bases). CDR3 length: 17 residues. The germline gives CDR1 SGHRS, CDR2 YFSETQ. V was cut by 5 bases and J by 0 bases, with 15 bases left in between. Here the CDR3 reads CASSHKSGGSGANVLTF. CDR3 DNA sequence: TGCGCCAGCAGTCATAAATCCGGGGGCTCTGGGGCCAACGTCCTGACTTTC.

This clone appeared a few times. The rearrangement uses TRBV11-2 and TRBJ2-5; perhaps TRBD2 as D (5 bases). This CDR3 has 13 amino acids. V lost 2 bases to trimming and J lost 7 bases, with 11 bases between them. The germline CDR1 and CDR2 sequences are SGHAT and FQNNGV. CDR3 coding DNA: TGTGCCAGCAGCTTAATGTCCGAGGGGACCCAGTACTTC. Translation: CASSLMSEGTQYF. The full variable domain, its missing parts supplied by reference TRBV11-2 and TRBJ2-5, is EAGVAQSPRYKIIEKRQSVAFWCNPISGHATLYWYQQILGQGPKLLIQFQNNGVVDDSQLPKDRFSAERLKGVDSTLKIQPAKLEDSAVYLCASSLMSEGTQYFGPGTRLLVL.

The sample holds a few counts of this clone. The chain has TRBV5-5 and TRBJ1-1, with no clear D. The germline V and J ends were trimmed by 5 bases and 0 bases, with 8 bases remaining between them. The CDR3 totals 13 residues. Germline CDR1 SGHKS, CDR2 YYEKEE (reference sequence). The CDR3: CASRRDLNTEAFF. CDR3 coding DNA: TGTGCCAGCAGGAGGGATCTGAACACTGAAGCTTTCTTT.

This clone was seen a handful of times. The genes are TRBV19 and TRBJ1-1, with D maybe TRBD1 (6 bases). This CDR3 is 15 amino acids long. Germline CDR1 and CDR2: LNHDA and SQIVND (reference sequence). V was trimmed by 4 bases and J by 3 bases, leaving 15 bases between them. CDR3 in DNA: TGTGCCAGTAGTAAATCGACAGGACGGTACACTGAAGCTTTCTTT. Amino acid sequence: CASSKSTGRYTEAFF.

The J gene is TRBJ2-5, the V gene TRBV6-6; 7 nucleotides match TRBD2. The CDR3 totals 13 residues. Losses at the gene ends were 7 bases for V and 7 bases for J; bases not matched to a gene: 9. Germline CDR1 MNHNY, CDR2 SVGAGI (reference sequence). CDR3 DNA: TGTGCCAGCAAACGGGACTACCTGGGGACCCAGTACTTC. The encoded protein is CASKRDYLGTQYF.

This chain uses TRBV15 with TRBJ1-6; D may be TRBD1 (5 bases). Germline V lookup: CDR1 LNHNV, CDR2 YYDKDF (reference sequence). The CDR3 is 16 amino acids. Trimming removed 5 bases from V and 7 bases from J, with 18 bases in between. The CDR3 DNA sequence: TGTGCCACCAGCGGGGGGATGGGGCGGACCAATTCACCCCTCCACTTT. This encodes CATSGGMGRTNSPLHF.

This clone occurred a few times. J is TRBJ2-3 and V is TRBV7-9; no firm D call. Germline CDR1 and CDR2: SEHNR and FQNEAQ (reference sequence). Trimming removed 2 bases at V and 0 bases at J, with 9 bases between. This CDR3 contains 15 residues. The CDR3 DNA reads as TGTGCCAGCAGCTTACAGTCATCTAGCACAGATACGCAGTATTTT. As protein: CASSLQSSSTDTQYF.

The chain has TRBV28 and TRBJ1-5, with D hard to call. Trimming shortened V by 2 bases and J by 9 bases, and 11 bases separated the two germline ends. The CDR3 is 13 residues long. The V gene's germline CDR1 is MDHEN and CDR2 SYDVKM. The chain's CDR3 is CASSLPGEWPQHF. CDR3 nucleotides: TGTGCCAGCAGTTTACCCGGGGAATGGCCCCAGCATTTT.